The 17 T cell receptor beta chains reported below all come from one sample, sequenced in a study of blood T cell repertoires in COVID-19. TCRdb keeps only in-frame clones here, not all; method: immunoSEQ multiplex PCR. The table shows about 120,000 clones, with over 75% occurring only once. Specimen: peripheral blood. The receptors were gathered from a man older than 75 with acute or convalescent COVID-19.

CDR3 region: CAWTRQGATEAFF. CDR3 sequence (DNA): TGTGCCTGGACCAGACAGGGAGCCACTGAAGCTTTCTTT. The chain recombines TRBV30 with TRBJ1-1; 7 positions agree with TRBD1. After removal of 4 bases from V and 4 bases from J, the junction contained 6 bases not matched to a gene. CDR1 is GTSNPN and CDR2 is SVGIG in the germline V gene (reference sequence). The CDR3 length is 13 residues.

This chain joins TRBV19 and TRBJ2-2, with 7 bases that match TRBD2. V lost 5 bases, J lost 6 bases, and 6 bases stayed unmatched. CDR3 size: 14 residues. Germline loops: CDR1 LNHDA, CDR2 SQIVND (reference sequence). DNA of the CDR3: TGTGCCAGTAGTTCCCAAGGGAGGGCCGGGGAGCTGTTTTTT. Translating gives CASSSQGRAGELFF.

V gene TRBV5-4 combines with J gene TRBJ2-1; TRBD1 matches at 8 bases. The CDR3 sequence is 16 residues long. Trimming took 4 bases from V and 5 from J; bases not matched to a gene: 11. CDR1 is SGHNT and CDR2 is YYREEE in the germline V gene (reference sequence). CDR3 coding DNA: TGTGCCAGCAGCCGATTAATGACAGGGGACCACAATGAGCAGTTCTTC. Its protein is CASSRLMTGDHNEQFF.

The genes are TRBV7-9 and TRBJ1-2; 7 bases are shared with TRBD1. The germline V gene encodes CDR1 SEHNR and CDR2 FQNEAQ (reference sequence). This CDR3 has 15 residues. With V trimmed by 1 base and J by 2 bases, 4 bases remained unmatched. CDR3 nucleotide sequence: TGTGCCAGCAGCTTAGAAGGGACAGCGAACTATGGCTACACCTTC. The encoded protein is CASSLEGTANYGYTF.

The CDR3 nucleotides are TGCGCCAGCAGCTTCACAAGTGATACGCAGTATTTT. Translated, it gives CASSFTSDTQYF. The chain has TRBV5-1 and TRBJ2-3; D gene uncertain. The length of the CDR3 is 12 residues. CDR1 and CDR2 (germline): SGHRS, YFSETQ. V shed 2 bases and J shed 6 bases, with 7 bases lying between them.

This sequence joins TRBV19 and TRBJ1-6, with 7 nucleotides matching TRBD1. Germline assignment: CDR1 LNHDA and CDR2 SQIVND (reference sequence). Trimming at V came to 5 bases and at J to 7 bases, leaving 5 bases not matched to a gene. CDR3 length equals 14 residues. CDR3 sequence (DNA): TGTGCCAGTAGTGAGACAGGGAGAAATTCACCCCTCCACTTT. It encodes CASSETGRNSPLHF.

The chain couples TRBV19 to TRBJ2-6, with 8 nucleotides matching TRBD1. The germline CDR1 and CDR2 sequences are LNHDA and SQIVND (reference sequence). This CDR3 region has 17 residues. Losses at the gene ends were 6 bases for V and 0 bases for J; bases not matched to a gene: 7. This CDR3 reads CASRGQAPSSGANVLTF. CDR3 nucleotide sequence: TGTGCCAGTAGGGGACAGGCTCCGTCCTCTGGGGCCAACGTCCTGACTTTC.

V and J are TRBV7-3 and TRBJ2-5, with TRBD2 matching 8 bases. The CDR3 length is 15 residues. J was trimmed by 5 bases and V by 0 bases; bases with no gene match: 5. Germline V gene sequence: CDR1 SGHTA, CDR2 FQGTGA. CDR3 sequence: CASSLTGGRSETQYF. The CDR3 nucleotides are TGTGCCAGCAGCTTAACCGGCGGGAGGAGCGAGACCCAGTACTTC.

The genes are TRBV14 and TRBJ2-1; TRBD2 agrees at 13 bases. The CDR3 contains 17 residues. Germline V gene lookup returns CDR1 SGHDN and CDR2 FVKESK. Trimming cost V 0 bases and J 4 bases; bases outside gene matches: 3. The CDR3 here is CASSQDAGLAGYNEQFF. The CDR3 nucleotides read TGTGCCAGCAGCCAAGATGCGGGACTAGCGGGATACAATGAGCAGTTCTTC.

The rearrangement joins TRBV28 to TRBJ1-4; TRBD1 matches 10 bases. Germline trimming cut 5 bases from V and 5 bases from J; bases unmatched to any gene: 2. CDR1 is MDHEN and CDR2 is SYDVKM in the germline V gene. This CDR3 is built from 14 residues. The CDR3 reads CASSRDRGNEKLFF. For the CDR3, the DNA is TGTGCCAGCAGTAGGGACAGGGGAAATGAAAAACTGTTTTTT.

The chain couples TRBV3-1 (or the pseudogene TRBV3-2) to TRBJ2-3; 10 bases align to TRBD2. Trimming took 3 bases from V and 2 from J; bases not matched to a gene: 5. The CDR3 has 16 amino acids. CDR1 and CDR2 (germline): LGHDT, YNNKEL (reference sequence). CDR3: CASSQKLAGTTDTQYF. In DNA form, the CDR3 reads TGTGCCAGCAGCCAGAAACTAGCGGGGACCACAGATACGCAGTATTTT.

This sequence joins TRBV6-5 and TRBJ1-5; D may be TRBD1 (6 bases). The CDR3 is 16 residues long. Germline V gene lookup returns CDR1 MNHEY and CDR2 SVGAGI. V was trimmed by 2 bases and J by 0 bases, leaving 11 bases between them. In nucleotides, the CDR3 is TGTGCCAGCAGTTACACCGGGACAACTAGCAATCAGCCCCAGCATTTT. Translated: CASSYTGTTSNQPQHF.

V usage is TRBV6-5 and J usage is TRBJ1-3; D perhaps matches TRBD1 (6 bases). V lost 7 bases and J lost 3, with 16 bases in between. Germline V gives CDR1 MNHEY, CDR2 SVGAGI. The CDR3 has 15 amino acids. CDR3 in DNA: TGTGCCAGCACCCAGGGGTGGGGGATTGGAAACACCATATATTTT. It is translated as CASTQGWGIGNTIYF.

This clone was counted a single time. The chain combines TRBV19 with TRBJ2-1, with a tentative D call TRBD2 (7 bases). V was trimmed by 7 bases and J by 2 bases, leaving 21 bases between them. From germline, CDR1 is LNHDA and CDR2 SQIVND (reference sequence). The CDR3 has 17 residues. CDR3 amino acids: CASINRRGGRAYNEQFF. The CDR3 DNA reads as TGTGCCAGTATAAATAGGAGGGGGGGAAGGGCCTACAATGAGCAGTTCTTC.

The genes are TRBV7-9 and TRBJ1-5, with TRBD1 matching over 7 bases. V gave up 5 bases and J gave up 2 bases; unmatched junction bases: 9. CDR3 size: 16 residues. CDR1 SEHNR and CDR2 FQNEAQ come from the germline V gene (reference sequence). The CDR3 reads CASSPTGVSGNQPQHF. The CDR3 DNA reads as TGTGCCAGCAGCCCCACAGGGGTATCGGGCAATCAGCCCCAGCATTTT.

The chain combines TRBV18 with TRBJ1-2; TRBD1 matches at 12 bases. CDR3 size: 15 residues. CDR1 is KGHSH, CDR2 LQKENI, per germline. V lost 4 bases to trimming and J lost 7 bases; unmatched junction nucleotides: 7. The CDR3 region is CASSLGTGGAGGYTF. The CDR3 nucleotides are TGTGCCAGCTCACTTGGGACAGGGGGCGCCGGTGGCTACACCTTC.

This clone was seen just once. V usage is TRBV18 and J usage is TRBJ2-7; D might be TRBD2 (5 bases). The germline V gene has CDR1 KGHSH and CDR2 LQKENI. The V end lost 2 bases, the J end lost 1 base, and 15 bases lay between the germline ends. The CDR3 totals 16 residues. The CDR3 bases are TGTGCCAGCTCACCAAGGCCAGCGGAGACTTCCTACGAGCAGTACTTC. Protein sequence: CASSPRPAETSYEQYF.